This T cell receptor (beta chain) was observed in a study of blood T cell repertoires in COVID-19. At the level of the study: The United States, Italy and Spain were the sources of the acute and convalescent COVID-19 samples.

Looked up from germline, CDR1 is KGHSH and CDR2 is LQKENI. V shed 5 bases and J 2 bases; nucleotides not matched to a gene: 6. The CDR3 runs to 16 residues. In the original workflow: Reference gene primer amplification gave estimated nucleated cell counts. Data came from immunoSEQ multiplex PCR; TCRdb stores just in-frame clones and leaves some out. V, J and clone size are those of that table, while D and trimming were read from the DNA. This repertoire shows around 290,000 clones, approximately 90% found once; its top ten account for approximately 2%. The rearrangement links TRBV18 to TRBJ2-1, with 10 bases that match TRBD2. What was sequenced was PBMCs or T cells enriched from blood (not recorded which). The sequence came from a woman aged 55-70 years in a cohort exposed to, infected with or recovered from COVID-19 (not recorded which). The CDR3 sequence: CASSGRAGGTYNEQFF. CDR3 DNA: TGTGCCAGCTCAGGGAGAGCGGGAGGGACCTACAATGAGCAGTTCTTC.